A selection of T cell receptor beta chains follows, all from one sample in a study of blood T cell repertoires in COVID-19. Sequencing used immunoSEQ multiplex PCR; TCRdb keeps in-frame clones, though not all of them. The profile shows about 78,000 clones, under 85% of them singletons. The sequenced material came from peripheral blood. Receptor source: a human donor in a cohort sampled during active COVID-19. The CDR3 runs from the conserved cysteine through the conserved F or W. D genes are given only for firm matches. Rows give clone size only sometimes, using once, few, many, or a class for an expanded clone.

. | TRBJ2-5 | TRBV2 | TRBD1 | CASRDREETQYF | TGTGCCAGCAGAGACAGGGAAGAGACCCAGTACTTC
. | TRBJ2-3 | TRBV29-1 | TRBD1 | CSVVWDRATDTQYF | TGCAGCGTTGTCTGGGACAGGGCCACAGATACGCAGTATTTT
. | TRBJ2-3 | TRBV5-1 | . | CASSSLQGETDTQYF | TGCGCCAGCAGCTCCCTACAGGGAGAAACAGATACGCAGTATTTT
. | TRBJ2-2 | TRBV5-1 | TRBD1 | CASSLEGGRTGELFF | TGCGCCAGCAGCTTGGAAGGGGGCCGCACCGGGGAGCTGTTTTTT
few | TRBJ2-7 | TRBV2 | . | CASSLYEQYF | TGTGCCAGCAGTCTCTACGAGCAGTACTTC
. | TRBJ2-1 | TRBV6-2/TRBV6-3 | . | CASSLTGGAGNEQFF | TGTGCCAGCAGTTTAACGGGGGGCGCGGGGAATGAGCAGTTCTTC
. | TRBJ1-5 | TRBV6-5 | . | CASMGRVVQPQHF | TGTGCCAGCATGGGCAGGGTGGTTCAGCCCCAGCATTTT
few | TRBJ1-1 | TRBV30 | . | CAWAPQVKGEAFF | TGTGCCTGGGCTCCGCAGGTGAAGGGGGAAGCTTTCTTT
. | TRBJ2-2 | TRBV29-1 | . | CSVQVAGASYGELFF | TGCAGCGTTCAAGTTGCAGGGGCAAGCTACGGGGAGCTGTTTTTT
few | TRBJ2-5 | TRBV29-1 | . | CSVESRETQYF | TGCAGCGTTGAATCGCGAGAGACCCAGTACTTC
. | TRBJ2-3 | TRBV5-6 | . | CASSLGQLTDTQYF | TGTGCCAGCAGCTTAGGACAGCTCACAGATACGCAGTATTTT
. | TRBJ2-7 | TRBV2 | . | CASRRDYEQYF | TGTGCCAGCAGGAGGGACTACGAGCAGTACTTC
. | TRBJ2-7 | TRBV21-1 | . | CASSKDQKSRVYEQYF | TGTGCCAGCAGCAAAGATCAAAAGTCGCGGGTCTACGAGCAGTACTTC
. | TRBJ2-7 | TRBV7-2 | TRBD1 | CASSFGQGDEQYF | TGTGCCAGCAGCTTTGGACAGGGAGACGAGCAGTACTTC
. | TRBJ2-5 | TRBV28 | TRBD1 | CASSPGQGWRETQYF | TGTGCCAGCAGTCCCGGACAGGGTTGGCGAGAGACCCAGTACTTC
. | TRBJ1-2 | TRBV5-5 | . | CASSNRENYGYTF | TGTGCCAGCAGCAACAGGGAAAACTATGGCTACACCTTC
. | TRBJ2-2 | TRBV25-1 | TRBD2 | CAAGGFGRNTGELFF | TGTGCCGCGGGAGGGTTCGGGCGAAACACCGGGGAGCTGTTTTTT
. | TRBJ2-3 | TRBV5-1 | TRBD2 | CASSLDSGGAATQYF | TGCGCCAGCAGCTTGGATAGCGGGGGGGCCGCTACGCAGTATTTT
. | TRBJ1-5 | TRBV10-3 | . | CAIRETVQPQHF | TGTGCCATCAGGGAAACAGTTCAGCCCCAGCATTTT
. | TRBJ2-7 | TRBV6-6 | . | CASSPFGWQRGTYEQYF | TGTGCCAGCAGTCCCTTCGGTTGGCAGCGCGGGACCTACGAGCAGTACTTC
once | TRBJ1-2 | TRBV5-1 | . | CASSLDSSNYGYTF | TGCGCCAGCAGTTTAGACAGTTCTAACTATGGCTACACCTTC
. | TRBJ1-2 | TRBV7-9 | . | CASSLVAGARDGYTF | TGTGCCAGCAGCTTAGTCGCAGGGGCGCGGGATGGCTACACCTTC
. | TRBJ2-7 | TRBV28 | TRBD1 | CASSSQRTGASYEQYF | TGTGCCAGCAGTTCTCAAAGGACAGGGGCATCCTACGAGCAGTACTTC
. | TRBJ2-1 | TRBV28 | . | CASSFRTVYNEQFF | TGTGCCAGCAGTTTCCGGACAGTTTACAATGAGCAGTTCTTC
. | TRBJ2-7 | TRBV14 | . | CASSQGRHSYEQYF | TGTGCCAGCAGCCAGGGCAGGCACTCCTACGAGCAGTACTTC
. | TRBJ1-5 | TRBV2 | TRBD1 | CASSPDRDQPQHF | TGTGCCAGCAGCCCTGACAGGGATCAGCCCCAGCATTTT
. | TRBJ2-2 | TRBV9 | . | CASNPTQGWTGELFF | TGTGCCAGCAATCCGACGCAGGGGTGGACCGGGGAGCTGTTTTTT
. | TRBJ2-7 | TRBV6-2/TRBV6-3 | . | CASSYSQDGAYEQYF | TGTGCCAGCAGTTACTCGCAAGACGGGGCCTACGAGCAGTACTTC
. | TRBJ2-7 | TRBV15 | TRBD1 | CATSKDRFSYEQYF | TGTGCCACCAGCAAGGACAGGTTTTCCTACGAGCAGTACTTC
. | TRBJ2-7 | TRBV7-2 | . | CASSPRVGAYEQYF | TGTGCCAGCAGTCCCAGGGTTGGGGCCTACGAGCAGTACTTC
. | TRBJ1-2 | TRBV21-1 | . | CASSEDRANGYTF | TGTGCCAGCAGCGAGGACAGGGCTAATGGCTACACCTTC
. | TRBJ2-6 | TRBV15 | . | CATSRGRGDNVLTF | TGTGCCACCAGCAGAGGCAGGGGAGACAACGTCCTGACTTTC
. | TRBJ1-4 | TRBV4-1 | . | CASSQEGLRSSNEKLFF | TGCGCCAGCAGCCAAGAGGGACTCCGTTCTTCTAATGAAAAACTGTTTTTT
. | TRBJ2-2 | TRBV5-1 | . | CASRHRSLANTGELFF | TGCGCCAGCAGGCATAGGAGTCTAGCGAACACCGGGGAGCTGTTTTTT
. | TRBJ1-2 | TRBV30 | TRBD1 | CAWSGQGPTF | TGTGCCTGGAGCGGACAGGGACCCACCTTC
. | TRBJ1-1 | TRBV5-4 | . | CASSLAGDTEAFF | TGTGCCAGCAGCTTGGCTGGAGACACTGAAGCTTTCTTT
. | TRBJ2-3 | TRBV27 | . | CASSLTGGAGTDTQYF | TGTGCCAGCAGTCTTACCGGCGGGGCCGGCACAGATACGCAGTATTTT